Shown below are 32 T cell receptor beta chains from a single sample sequenced in a study of Ad26.COV2.S vaccination and SARS-CoV-2 variants. Assay used: immunoSEQ multiplex PCR; TCRdb lists only in-frame clones, some missing. In the table there are around 320,000 clones, just under 85% of which are singletons. Treatment denoted: some 20 received Ad26.COV2.S at low or high dose, single or two shots; 5 received placebo; per-sample allocation not given. Specimens were obtained on day 63 following the first vaccine or placebo injection. The material sequenced was peripheral blood, taken in a trial of Ad26.COV2.S vaccine versus placebo. Receptors originate from a person aged 18-65 years who received the Ad26.COV2.S COVID-19 vaccine or a placebo.

This clone was seen just once. V is TRBV7-2 and J is TRBJ2-1; D is undetermined. CDR1 and CDR2 (germline): SGHTA, FQGNSA. The CDR3 has 11 amino acids. V was shortened by 1 base and J by 12 bases, with 7 bases between the two germline ends. CDR3 sequence reads: CASSLGSGQFF. CDR3 DNA: TGTGCCAGCAGCTTAGGGTCGGGGCAGTTCTTC.

V usage is TRBV4-1 and J usage is TRBJ2-7, with 7 bases lining up with TRBD1. The CDR3 sequence is 14 residues long. The germline V gene has CDR1 MGHRA and CDR2 YSYEKL. The V gene end was trimmed by 4 bases and the J gene end by 1 base; junction bases not matched to a gene: 4. CDR3 sequence: CASSPTGVSYEQYF. The CDR3 nucleotides are TGCGCCAGCAGCCCTACAGGGGTTTCCTACGAGCAGTACTTC.

V usage is TRBV11-3 and J usage is TRBJ2-5; 7 nucleotides align to TRBD1. The CDR3 runs 14 residues. The junction had 2 bases not matched to a gene; V was cut back by 4 bases and J by 0 bases. CDR1 and CDR2 from the germline V gene are SGHNT and YENEEA. The CDR3 DNA follows: TGTGCCAGCAGCTCGGGACAGAACCAAGAGACCCAGTACTTC. This gives the protein CASSSGQNQETQYF.

The chain joins TRBV18 to TRBJ1-3; D is ambiguous. Germline V gives CDR1 KGHSH, CDR2 LQKENI. CDR3 length: 18 amino acids. The V gene lost 4 bases and the J gene lost 0 bases, with 19 bases spanning the gap. CDR3 coding DNA: TGTGCCAGCTCACGGAATTTAGTGCAGGCGAGCTCTGGAAACACCATATATTTT. This translates into CASSRNLVQASSGNTIYF.

This chain connects TRBV4-2 to TRBJ2-1, with D possibly matching TRBD2 (6 bases). Between the trimmed V and J ends, which lost 3 bases and 9 bases, there was a span of 15 bases. CDR3 length equals 14 residues. Germline V gives CDR1 LGHNA, CDR2 YNFKEQ. The CDR3 DNA follows: TGTGCCAGCAGCCACTGGGGGGTAGGGAGTGAGCAGTTCTTC. Translation: CASSHWGVGSEQFF.

The chain is built from TRBV5-1 and TRBJ2-5, with 9 bases identical to TRBD2. V trimming: 4 bases; J trimming: 2 bases; junction bases outside the gene matches: 6. This CDR3 spans 15 amino acids. Germline CDR1 and CDR2: SGHRS and YFSETQ. DNA of the CDR3: TGCGCCAGCAGCCCCGGGCGGGGGGGGCAAGAGACCCAGTACTTC. Translating it yields CASSPGRGGQETQYF. Based on the CDR3 plus reference TRBV5-1 and TRBJ2-5, the full variable domain is KAGVTQTPRYLIKTRGQQVTLSCSPISGHRSVSWYQQTPGQGLQFLFEYFSETQRNKGNFPGRFSGRQFSNSRSEMNVSTLELGDSALYLCASSPGRGGQETQYFGPGTRLLVL.

The chain joins TRBV5-1 to TRBJ2-2; the match to TRBD2 covers 10 bases. V lost 1 base to trimming and J lost 10 bases; unmatched junction nucleotides: 10. This CDR3 has 16 amino acids. Germline CDR1 and CDR2: SGHRS and YFSETQ. The CDR3 DNA is TGCGCCAGCAGCTTGTCTACGAGCGGGGGGGCCGAGGAGCTGTTTTTT. It codes for CASSLSTSGGAEELFF.

The chain couples TRBV3-1 (or the pseudogene TRBV3-2) to TRBJ2-3; D unresolved. This CDR3 is built from 15 residues. V was pared by 0 bases and J by 8 bases, with 15 bases between. Germline CDR1 is LGHDT and CDR2 is YNNKEL (reference sequence). In DNA form, the CDR3 reads TGTGCCAGCAGCCAAGAGTCTCTGGGCACCCTTACGCAGTATTTT. The encoded protein is CASSQESLGTLTQYF.

The rearrangement links TRBV5-1 to TRBJ2-7, with 10 nucleotides matching TRBD1. This CDR3 region has 14 residues. Per germline, CDR1 SGHRS and CDR2 YFSETQ. V dropped 4 bases and J dropped 7; count of bases not matched to a gene: 8. The CDR3 region is CASSPPGQGWEQYF. The DNA of the CDR3 is TGCGCCAGCAGCCCCCCGGGACAGGGGTGGGAGCAGTACTTC.

This rearrangement joins TRBV27 to TRBJ2-7; D tentatively fits TRBD1 or TRBD2 (7 bases each). This CDR3 spans 20 amino acids. Per germline, CDR1 MNHEY and CDR2 SMNVEV (reference sequence). V shed 5 bases and J shed 2 bases, with 31 bases lying between them. This chain's CDR3 is CASSRSKTPGGGGSTYEQYF. The CDR3 coding sequence is TGTGCCAGCAGTCGGTCAAAAACTCCAGGGGGGGGTGGCTCCACCTACGAGCAGTACTTC.

This clone was counted a single time. J is TRBJ2-2 and V is TRBV4-1, with 7 bases that match TRBD1. Trimming at V came to 5 bases and at J to 7 bases, leaving 7 bases not matched to a gene. The CDR3 loop spans 14 amino acids. The germline CDR1 and CDR2 sequences are MGHRA and YSYEKL. CDR3 sequence: CASSTTGVVGELFF. The CDR3, as DNA: TGCGCCAGCAGCACCACAGGGGTGGTCGGGGAGCTGTTTTTT.

This chain connects TRBV5-1 to TRBJ2-3, with 10 bases fitting TRBD2. The J segment lost 8 bases and the V segment lost 0 bases, leaving 9 bases of the junction unmatched. The CDR3 sequence is 16 residues long. CDR1 is SGHRS, CDR2 YFSETQ, per germline. CDR3: CASSLAGGLASGTQYF. The CDR3 DNA follows: TGCGCCAGCAGCTTGGCCGGGGGACTAGCGTCAGGTACGCAGTATTTT.

This clone was seen more than once but under ten times. Different DNA sequences within this sample yield the same CDR3. The J gene is TRBJ1-5, the V gene TRBV5-1, with 9 bases matching TRBD1. V lost 4 bases to trimming and J lost 6 bases; unmatched junction nucleotides: 5. CDR1 and CDR2 (germline): SGHRS, YFSETQ. The CDR3 covers 14 residues. The CDR3 reads CASSAGTGSQPQHF. For the CDR3, the DNA is TGCGCCAGCAGCGCGGGGACAGGGAGTCAGCCCCAGCATTTT.

The chain links TRBV5-1 to TRBJ1-6; TRBD1 agrees at 7 bases. Germline V CDR1 and CDR2: SGHRS, YFSETQ. The CDR3 is made up of 19 amino acids. J was trimmed by 1 base and V by 4 bases; bases with no gene match: 14. The CDR3 loop reads CASSLDRVEFGSYNSPLHF. In DNA form, the CDR3 reads TGCGCCAGCAGCCTTGACAGGGTGGAGTTCGGTTCCTATAATTCACCCCTCCACTTT.

This chain joins TRBV28 and TRBJ1-2; a weak D match, TRBD1 (5 bases). The V gene's germline CDR1 is MDHEN and CDR2 SYDVKM. Trimming shortened V by 6 bases and J by 0 bases, and 20 bases separated the two germline ends. CDR3 length: 17 amino acids. The CDR3 bases are TGTGCCAGCAGCGCTTCCCGGGGGACTGCTTCTAACTATGGCTACACCTTC. Translation: CASSASRGTASNYGYTF.

The chain recombines TRBV6-1 with TRBJ1-1, with D perhaps matching TRBD1 (6 bases). Per the germline V gene, CDR1 is MNHNS and CDR2 is SASEGT. V lost 4 bases and J lost 3, with 21 bases in between. The CDR3 is 17 amino acids. CDR3 nucleotides: TGTGCCAGCAGTGTAGGGGACACTTTAATCGGGGACACTGAAGCTTTCTTT. It specifies CASSVGDTLIGDTEAFF.

The chain is built from TRBV6-5 and TRBJ2-1; TRBD1 matches at 10 bases. CDR3 length: 15 residues. Germline V gene data show CDR1 as MNHEY and CDR2 as SVGAGI. V lost 6 bases and J lost 4; bases outside the gene matches: 6. Here the CDR3 reads CASSTGTGVYNEQFF. CDR3 sequence (DNA): TGTGCCAGCAGCACCGGGACAGGGGTGTACAATGAGCAGTTCTTC.

This rearrangement joins TRBV7-6 to TRBJ1-1; D ambiguous. CDR3 length: 15 amino acids. Looked up from germline, CDR1 is SGHVS and CDR2 is FNYEAQ. With 1 base removed from V and 4 bases from J, the gap between germline ends came to 13 bases. Written as DNA, the CDR3 is TGTGCCAGCAGCTTAGTTACGGATTTCGGCACTGAAGCTTTCTTT. Protein sequence: CASSLVTDFGTEAFF.

The chain uses TRBV3-1 (or the pseudogene TRBV3-2) and TRBJ1-1; D possibly corresponds to TRBD1 (6 bases). CDR3 size: 16 residues. Per the germline V gene, CDR1 is LGHDT and CDR2 is YNNKEL (reference sequence). V was shortened by 5 bases and J by 2 bases, with 18 bases between the two germline ends. CDR3 DNA: TGTGCCAGCAGCACTCGGGACAACTATCCCAACACTGAAGCTTTCTTT. Residues: CASSTRDNYPNTEAFF.

This sequence joins TRBV4-2 and TRBJ1-6; D may be TRBD1 (6 bases). V dropped 0 bases and J dropped 9 bases, with 9 bases sitting between them. The CDR3 consists of 14 residues. Germline CDR1 reads LGHNA; CDR2 reads YNFKEQ. This CDR3 reads CASSQDPGVSPLHF. Written as DNA, the CDR3 is TGTGCCAGCAGCCAAGATCCAGGGGTTTCACCCCTCCACTTT.

Written as DNA, the CDR3 is TGTGCCAGCAGCTTGGCCTATGCCAGCGGGGAGCTGTTTTTT. Translated: CASSLAYASGELFF. V and J are TRBV5-4 and TRBJ2-2; D is unclear. With 0 bases removed from V and 7 bases from J, the gap between germline ends came to 10 bases. The CDR3 has 14 amino acids. Germline V gives CDR1 SGHNT, CDR2 YYREEE (reference sequence).

The chain has TRBV19 and TRBJ1-1, with D perhaps matching TRBD1 (5 bases). Trimming stripped 7 bases from V and 6 bases from J, with 15 bases between. CDR3 length: 13 amino acids. Per the germline V gene, CDR1 is LNHDA and CDR2 is SQIVND (reference sequence). The chain's CDR3 is CASNMGPGSEAFF. In nucleotides, the CDR3 is TGTGCCAGTAATATGGGGCCGGGGTCTGAAGCTTTCTTT.

This chain links TRBV7-9 with TRBJ2-5; D perhaps matches TRBD1 (5 bases). Trimming removed 7 bases from V and 5 bases from J, with 14 bases in between. This CDR3 comprises 13 residues. Looked up from germline, CDR1 is SEHNR and CDR2 is FQNEAQ (reference sequence). CDR3 DNA: TGTGCCAGCATGGGGCGGTGGGCGGAGACCCAGTACTTC. This sequence encodes CASMGRWAETQYF. Using reference TRBV7-9 and TRBJ2-5 for the parts outside the CDR3, the full variable domain is DTGVSQNPRHKITKRGQNVTFRCDPISEHNRLYWYRQTLGQGPEFLTYFQNEAQLEKSRLLSDRFSAERPKGSFSTLEIQRTEQGDSAMYLCASMGRWAETQYFGPGTRLLVL.

The chain carries TRBV4-1 and TRBJ2-7, with D possibly TRBD2 on 6 matching bases. V lost 2 bases and J lost 3, with 14 bases in between. The germline gives CDR1 MGHRA, CDR2 YSYEKL. The CDR3 extends over 15 amino acids. The CDR3 here is CASSQLPLADYEQYF. CDR3 DNA: TGCGCCAGCAGCCAATTGCCACTAGCCGACTACGAGCAGTACTTC.

CDR3 residues: CASSPLLPNQPQHF. In DNA, the CDR3 is TGTGCCAGCAGCCCACTACTACCAAATCAGCCCCAGCATTTT. The V and J genes are TRBV28 and TRBJ1-5; D is ambiguous. This CDR3 region has 14 residues. CDR1 and CDR2 (germline): MDHEN, SYDVKM. V was cut by 6 bases and J by 4 bases, with 13 bases left in between.

This clone was counted a few times. The chain links TRBV11-2 to TRBJ1-2; weak D call: TRBD1 (5 bases). Trimming cost V 0 bases and J 0 bases, with 8 bases left between them. The CDR3 loop spans 15 amino acids. Germline lookup yields CDR1 SGHAT and CDR2 FQNNGV. This chain's CDR3 is CASSLDPGTNYGYTF. CDR3 nucleotides: TGTGCCAGCAGCTTAGATCCAGGGACTAACTATGGCTACACCTTC.

The chain recombines TRBV9 with TRBJ2-7; 7 nucleotides match TRBD1. This CDR3 spans 13 amino acids. Unmatched junction bases numbered 9, after V lost 2 bases and J lost 10 bases. Germline V lookup: CDR1 SGDLS, CDR2 YYNGEE. DNA for the CDR3: TGTGCCAGCAGCGTCGACCAACAGGGGATTCAGTACTTC. As protein: CASSVDQQGIQYF.

The chain links TRBV12-5 to TRBJ1-1, with a possible D match to TRBD1 (5 bases). CDR1 is LGHNT, CDR2 FRNRAP, per germline. Trimming left V 6 bases short and J 10 bases short, with 21 bases between. The CDR3 totals 14 residues. The DNA of the CDR3 is TGTGCTAGTGGCCGGGGCGCCGGGTACGAAGGAGCTTTCTTT. Its protein product is CASGRGAGYEGAFF.

This chain connects TRBV6-5 to TRBJ2-2; the D call may be TRBD1 or TRBD2 (6 bases each). Deletions cut 6 bases from V and 7 bases from J, with 18 bases between. The length of the CDR3 is 15 residues. Per germline, CDR1 MNHEY and CDR2 SVGAGI. The CDR3: CASRTVGGFGGELFF. In DNA form, the CDR3 reads TGTGCCAGCAGGACCGTAGGGGGGTTTGGCGGGGAGCTGTTTTTT.

V is TRBV11-3 and J is TRBJ2-5, with D perhaps matching TRBD1 or TRBD2 (6 bases each). Per germline, CDR1 SGHNT and CDR2 YENEEA. The CDR3 contains 15 residues. V lost 3 bases to trimming and J lost 3 bases, with 14 bases between them. The CDR3 loop is CASSFDNREEETQYF. The CDR3 DNA reads TGTGCCAGCAGCTTCGATAACAGGGAGGAAGAGACCCAGTACTTC.

This clone has just one count. This chain links TRBV2 with TRBJ1-1; no firm D call. The germline V gene has CDR1 SNHLY and CDR2 FYNNEI. The CDR3 is made up of 15 amino acids. V dropped 6 bases and J dropped 4 bases, with 18 bases sitting between them. The CDR3 reads CASSVLNRRSTEAFF. CDR3 nucleotide sequence: TGTGCCAGCAGCGTACTTAACAGACGGTCCACTGAAGCTTTCTTT.

The genes are TRBV4-1 and TRBJ1-1, with D perhaps matching TRBD1 (6 bases). This CDR3 has 18 residues. V lost 1 base and J 7 bases, leaving 25 bases between the germline ends. The V gene's germline CDR1 is MGHRA and CDR2 YSYEKL. The CDR3 loop is CASSQGLSALRGAIEAFF. The DNA for the CDR3 is TGCGCCAGCAGCCAAGGTTTGTCAGCTTTAAGGGGGGCTATTGAAGCTTTCTTT.